The source of this TCR beta chain is a study of T cells in Graves' hyperthyroidism and ophthalmopathy. Study observations and caveats: A model built on 13 V-J features separated ophthalmopathy from stable hyperthyroidism.

The germline V gene has CDR1 DFQATT and CDR2 SNEGSKA (reference sequence). This CDR3 spans 15 amino acids. V was trimmed by 3 bases and J by 8 bases, leaving 22 bases between them. This clonotype occurred many times. The target antigen is unknown. Amplification of TCR beta CDR3 regions was performed using RNA transcripts as template. A first-round RT-PCR of the TCR CDR3 used the HTBI primer set. From the multiplex PCR reads, TCRdb called clonotypes with MiXCR, one entry per CDR3 protein. The sample consists of about 360,000 distinct CDR3 sequences, around 14% of them appearing once. The source of this sequence is a woman younger than 35 with Graves' hyperthyroidism. Material: blood. This chain links TRBV20-1 with TRBJ1-2, with D possibly TRBD1 on 5 matching bases. DNA of the CDR3: TGCAGTGCTAGGCACCCGGGGACGATCACCCAAGGCTACACCTTC. Protein: CSARHPGTITQGYTF.